The clone carrying this T cell receptor beta chain was recorded a few times. PCR was performed using 60 Vbeta and 13 Jbeta primers. Clones were read by immunoSEQ multiplex PCR, and TCRdb kept only the in-frame ones, dropping some. The table records roughly 200,000 clones, roughly 80% of them present only once. The source of the sample is a study of cytomegalovirus exposure and HLA in healthy donors. The CDR3 is 15 residues long. The V and J ends lost 3 bases and 1 base respectively, with 12 bases between them. CDR1 is SNHLY and CDR2 is FYNNEI in the germline V gene. The sequencing sample was made of PBMCs. The TCR comes from a woman aged 25-40 years in good health and CMV-seropositive. The rearrangement links TRBV2 to TRBJ1-1; a weak D match, TRBD1 (6 bases). The CDR3, as DNA: TGTGCCAGCAGTGAGGGGGGGGGCTGGAACACTGAAGCTTTCTTT. Amino acids: CASSEGGGWNTEAFF.